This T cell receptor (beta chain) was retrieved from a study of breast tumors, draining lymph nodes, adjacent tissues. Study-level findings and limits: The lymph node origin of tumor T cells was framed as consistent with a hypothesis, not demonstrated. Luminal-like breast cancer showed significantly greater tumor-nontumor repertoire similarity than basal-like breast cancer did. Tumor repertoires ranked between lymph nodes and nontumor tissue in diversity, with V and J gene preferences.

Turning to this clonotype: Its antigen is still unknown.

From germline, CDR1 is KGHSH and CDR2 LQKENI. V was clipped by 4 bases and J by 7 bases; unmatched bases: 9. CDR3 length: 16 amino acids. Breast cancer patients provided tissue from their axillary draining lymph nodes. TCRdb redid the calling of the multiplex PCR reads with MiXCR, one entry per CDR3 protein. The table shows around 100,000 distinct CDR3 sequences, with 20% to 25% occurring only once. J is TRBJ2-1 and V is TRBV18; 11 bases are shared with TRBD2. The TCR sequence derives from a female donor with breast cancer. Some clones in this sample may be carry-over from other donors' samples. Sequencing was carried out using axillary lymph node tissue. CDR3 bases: TGTGCCAGCTCACTAAGACTAGCGGGACTCGAAAATGAGCAGTTCTTC. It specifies CASSLRLAGLENEQFF.